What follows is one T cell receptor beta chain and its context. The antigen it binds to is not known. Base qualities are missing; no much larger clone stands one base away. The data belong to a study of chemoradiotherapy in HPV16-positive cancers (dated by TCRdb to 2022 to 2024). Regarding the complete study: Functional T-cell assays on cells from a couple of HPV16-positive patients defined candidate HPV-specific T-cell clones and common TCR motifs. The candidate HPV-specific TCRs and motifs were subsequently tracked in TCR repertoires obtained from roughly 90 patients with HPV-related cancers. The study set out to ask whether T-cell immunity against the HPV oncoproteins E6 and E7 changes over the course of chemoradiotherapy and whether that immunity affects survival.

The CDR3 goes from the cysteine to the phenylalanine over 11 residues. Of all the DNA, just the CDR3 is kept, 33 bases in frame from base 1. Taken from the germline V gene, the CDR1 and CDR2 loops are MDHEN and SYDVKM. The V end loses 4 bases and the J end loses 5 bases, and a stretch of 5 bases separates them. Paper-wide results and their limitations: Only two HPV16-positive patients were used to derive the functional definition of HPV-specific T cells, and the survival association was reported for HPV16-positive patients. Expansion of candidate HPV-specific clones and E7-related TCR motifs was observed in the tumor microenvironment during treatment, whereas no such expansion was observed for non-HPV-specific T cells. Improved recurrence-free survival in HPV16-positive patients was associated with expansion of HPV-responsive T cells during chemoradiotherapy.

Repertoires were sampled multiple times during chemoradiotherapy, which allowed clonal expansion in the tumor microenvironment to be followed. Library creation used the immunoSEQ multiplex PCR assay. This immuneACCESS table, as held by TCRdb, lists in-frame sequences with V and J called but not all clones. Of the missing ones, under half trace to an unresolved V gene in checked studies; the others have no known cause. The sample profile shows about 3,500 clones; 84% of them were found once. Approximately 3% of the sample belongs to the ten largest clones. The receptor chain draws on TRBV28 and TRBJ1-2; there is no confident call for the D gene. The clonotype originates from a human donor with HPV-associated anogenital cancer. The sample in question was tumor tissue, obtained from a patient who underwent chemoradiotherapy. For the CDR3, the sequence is CASSSRYGYTF. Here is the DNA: TGTGCCAGCAGTTCTCGATATGGCTACACCTTC.